The 8 T cell receptor beta chains reported below all come from one sample, sequenced in a study of blood T cells in healthy people across ages. It was with a sample-barcoded 5' primer and a J-beta primer mix that a second PCR of roughly 6 to 12 cycles was run. From the 5' RACE reads, TCRdb called clonotypes with MiXCR, one entry per CDR3 protein. The sample includes approximately 1.5 million distinct CDR3 sequences, 42% seen only once; the top ten take just over 4%. The sample taken for sequencing was blood. The receptor source for this set is a woman aged 18-30 years in good health.

The chain is built from TRBV3-1 and TRBJ2-1; D not resolved. The J call could be wrong; TRBJ2-7 is a better fit for the DNA end. CDR3 length equals 17 residues. CDR1 and CDR2 from the germline V gene are LGHDT and YNNKEL (reference sequence). The CDR3 reads CASSQEVGLSSYNEQYF. DNA of the CDR3: TGTGCCAGCAGCCAAGAGGTCGGGCTAAGCTCCTACAATGAGCAGTACTTC.

The chain combines TRBV29-1 with TRBJ2-1; unclear D gene. CDR1 is SQVTM, CDR2 ANQGSEA, per germline. The CDR3 loop spans 11 amino acids. V gave up 7 bases and J gave up 12 bases, with 16 bases separating them. The CDR3 bases are TGCAGCGGTGAGATAGAACAAGGGCAGTTCTTC. Amino acid sequence: CSGEIEQGQFF.

The chain is built from TRBV29-1 and TRBJ2-1; D is uncertain. Trimming stripped 7 bases from V and 6 bases from J, with 7 bases between. Germline CDR1 reads SQVTM; CDR2 reads ANQGSEA. The CDR3 sequence is 10 residues long. The CDR3 nucleotides are TGCAGCGCCCCTCTCAATGAGCAGTTCTTC. It encodes CSAPLNEQFF.

This clonotype has ten or more counts. The chain uses TRBV7-2 and TRBJ2-3; D not certain. CDR1 SGHTA and CDR2 FQGNSA come from the germline V gene. The CDR3 is 13 amino acids. The germline V and J ends were trimmed by 1 base and 2 bases, with 4 bases remaining between them. CDR3 amino acids: CASSLGLTDTQYF. The CDR3 DNA follows: TGTGCCAGCAGCTTAGGCCTCACAGATACGCAGTATTTT.

The chain uses TRBV10-2 and TRBJ2-7, with 7 bases that match TRBD1. The J segment lost 5 bases and the V segment lost 6 bases, leaving 10 bases of the junction unmatched. Germline V gives CDR1 WSHSY, CDR2 SAAADI. The CDR3 covers 14 residues. In DNA, the CDR3 is TGCGCCAGCAGAGAACAGGGGAAGTTCGACGAGCAGTACTTC. This sequence encodes CASREQGKFDEQYF.

On this clonotype itself: The junction differs from germline at one of its ends, possibly a read error. This chain's CDR3 is CAGSDRVGYEQYF. For the CDR3, the DNA is TGTGCCGGCAGTGACAGGGTCGGGTACGAGCAGTACTTC. The chain carries TRBV27 and TRBJ2-7, with 7 bases matching TRBD1. The CDR3 spans 13 residues. Germline CDR1 is MNHEY and CDR2 is SMNVEV (reference sequence).

On this clonotype itself: A single base separates this from a much larger clone, so it may be a read error. J is TRBJ2-3 and V is TRBV12-3 or TRBV12-4, with D tentatively TRBD1 or TRBD2 (5 bases each). The CDR3 sequence is 13 residues long. CDR3 loop: CAGMRGGTDTQYF. As DNA, the CDR3 is TGTGCGGGCATGAGGGGAGGCACAGATACGCAGTATTTT.

J is TRBJ2-7 and V is TRBV27; 7 bases line up with TRBD2. The J segment lost 3 bases and the V segment lost 8 bases, leaving 7 bases of the junction unmatched. CDR1 is MNHEY and CDR2 is SMNVEV in the germline V gene (reference sequence). The CDR3 is 13 residues long. The DNA of the CDR3 is TGTGCCAGCCGAGCGGGGTTCGACTACGAGCAGTACTTC. Amino acids: CASRAGFDYEQYF.